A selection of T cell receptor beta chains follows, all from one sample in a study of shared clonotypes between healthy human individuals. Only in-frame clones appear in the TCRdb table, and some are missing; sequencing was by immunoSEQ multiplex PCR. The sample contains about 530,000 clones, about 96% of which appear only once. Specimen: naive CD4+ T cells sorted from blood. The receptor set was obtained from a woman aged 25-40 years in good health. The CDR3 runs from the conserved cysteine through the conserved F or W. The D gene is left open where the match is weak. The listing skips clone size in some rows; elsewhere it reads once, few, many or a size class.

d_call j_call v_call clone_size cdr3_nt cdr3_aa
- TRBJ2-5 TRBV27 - TGTGCCAGCAGGGCGAGAGGGCAAGGGACCCAGTACTTC CASRARGQGTQYF
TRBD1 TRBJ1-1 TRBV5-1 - TGCGCCAGCAGCTTAGCAGGGGGAAACACTGAAGCTTTCTTT CASSLAGGNTEAFF
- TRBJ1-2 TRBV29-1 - TGCAGCGCCTACCAGGAGGGGGAAGGAGGCTACACCTTC CSAYQEGEGGYTF
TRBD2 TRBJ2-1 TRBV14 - TGTGCCAGCAGCCAGAGAAGACTAGCGGGAACCTACAATGAGCAGTTCTTC CASSQRRLAGTYNEQFF
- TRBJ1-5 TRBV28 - TGTGCCAGCAGTCCCCCCGGATATCGCAATCAGCCCCAGCATTTT CASSPPGYRNQPQHF
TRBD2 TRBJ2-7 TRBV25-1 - TGTGCCAGCACACGAAGCGGGAGCTCCTACGAGCAGTACTTC CASTRSGSSYEQYF
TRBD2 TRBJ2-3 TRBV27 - TGTGCCAGTGTTCCGGCTAGCGGGAGAGCAGATACGCAGTATTTT CASVPASGRADTQYF
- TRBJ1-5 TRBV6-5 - TGTGCCAGCAGTCAAGACGACCGAAATCAGCCCCAGCATTTT CASSQDDRNQPQHF
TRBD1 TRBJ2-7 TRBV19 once TGTGCCAGTAGTATAGGATGGGACAGCTACGAGCAGTACTTC CASSIGWDSYEQYF
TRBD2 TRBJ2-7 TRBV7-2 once TGTGCCAGCAGCCCGACAGGGACTAGCGCCGAGCAGTACTTC CASSPTGTSAEQYF
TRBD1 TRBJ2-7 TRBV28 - TGTGCCAGCAGGTTGGGGGGGACAGGGTCAGATGAGCAGTACTTC CASRLGGTGSDEQYF
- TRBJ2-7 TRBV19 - TGTGCCAGTAGTATAGCGACAGCCTACGAGCAGTACTTC CASSIATAYEQYF
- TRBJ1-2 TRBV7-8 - TGTGCCAGCAGCTTAGGGCAGGGAGGCTCTGGCTACACCTTC CASSLGQGGSGYTF